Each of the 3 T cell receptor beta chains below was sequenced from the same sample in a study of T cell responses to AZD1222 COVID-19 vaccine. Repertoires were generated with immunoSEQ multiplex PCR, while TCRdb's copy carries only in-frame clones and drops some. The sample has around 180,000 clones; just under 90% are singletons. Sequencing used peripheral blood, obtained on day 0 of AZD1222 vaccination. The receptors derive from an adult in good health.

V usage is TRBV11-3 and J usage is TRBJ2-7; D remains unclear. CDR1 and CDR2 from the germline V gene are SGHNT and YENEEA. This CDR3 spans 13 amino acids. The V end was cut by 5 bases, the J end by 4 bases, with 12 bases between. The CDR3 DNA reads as TGTGCCAGCAGCCGTCTAGTAGGATACGAGCAGTACTTC. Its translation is CASSRLVGYEQYF.

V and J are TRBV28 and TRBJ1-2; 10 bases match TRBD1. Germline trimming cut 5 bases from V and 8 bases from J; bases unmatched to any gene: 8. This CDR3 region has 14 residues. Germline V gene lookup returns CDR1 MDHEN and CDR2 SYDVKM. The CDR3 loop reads CASSPNRDRGGYTF. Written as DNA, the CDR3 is TGTGCCAGCAGTCCTAACCGGGACAGGGGCGGCTACACCTTC.

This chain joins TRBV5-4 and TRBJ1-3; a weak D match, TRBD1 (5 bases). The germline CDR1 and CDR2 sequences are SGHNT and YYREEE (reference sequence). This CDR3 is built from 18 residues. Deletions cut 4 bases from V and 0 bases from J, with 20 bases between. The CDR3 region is CASSPRIQGDLSGNTIYF. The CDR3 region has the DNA TGTGCCAGCAGCCCCCGTATCCAGGGAGACCTCTCTGGAAACACCATATATTTT.